The clone carrying this T cell receptor (beta chain) was recorded only once. What it binds is not known. The CDR3 is 15 amino acids. Germline-derived CDR1 and CDR2 are SGDLS and YYNGEE. The V gene end was trimmed by 2 bases and the J gene end by 4 bases; junction bases not matched to a gene: 2. The entry originates in a study of OX40 agonist ivuxolimab in advanced cancers. For the study at large: Of mixed ages from 23 to 79 and averaging about 65 years, the group was more than 65% male.

Profiling relied on immunoSEQ multiplex PCR, and the TCRdb table lists in-frame clones only, not all of them. The sample has under 100,000 clones; approximately 80% are singletons. Study-level points and caveats: Clones of CD4+ and CD8+ blood T cells grew by week 6 at doses of 0.1 to 3.0 mg/kg. In general, CD8+ T cells held more expanded clones than CD4+ did, on average.

The TCR was taken from an adult with an advanced solid tumor such as melanoma, head and neck, liver or kidney cancer. This chain uses TRBV9 with TRBJ2-2; 10 nucleotides line up with TRBD2. Source: CD4+ or CD8+ T cells sorted from blood, taken in a trial of the OX40 agonist ivuxolimab. The DNA of the CDR3 is TGTGCCAGCAGCGTTTCTAGCGGGAGCACCGGGGAGCTGTTTTTT. Translating it yields CASSVSSGSTGELFF.